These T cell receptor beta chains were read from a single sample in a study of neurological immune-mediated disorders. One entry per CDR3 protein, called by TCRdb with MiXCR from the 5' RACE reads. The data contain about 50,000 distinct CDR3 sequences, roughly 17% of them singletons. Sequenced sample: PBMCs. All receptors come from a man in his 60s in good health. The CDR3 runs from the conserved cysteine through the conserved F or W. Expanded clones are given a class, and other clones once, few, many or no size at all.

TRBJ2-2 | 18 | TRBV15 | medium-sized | CATSRDGLYNPNTGELFF
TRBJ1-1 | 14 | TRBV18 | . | CASSPGTGGTEAFF
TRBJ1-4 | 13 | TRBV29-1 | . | CSVGNRTNEKLFF
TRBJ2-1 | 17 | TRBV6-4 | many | CASSARGLAGGGNEQFF
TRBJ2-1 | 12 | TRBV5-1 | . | CASSLVWNEQFF
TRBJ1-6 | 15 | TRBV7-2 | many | CASSPRVGVDSPLHF
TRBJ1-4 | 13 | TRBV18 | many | CASSNPAGEKLFF
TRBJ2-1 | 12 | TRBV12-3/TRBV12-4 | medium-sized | CASRRGEHEQFF
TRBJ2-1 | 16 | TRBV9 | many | CASTVSGGQDYNEQFF
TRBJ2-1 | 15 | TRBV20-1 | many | CSAPISGRAVNEQFF
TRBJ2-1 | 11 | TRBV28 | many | CASSSGFEQFF
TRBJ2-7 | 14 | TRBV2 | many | CASSLDLGTYEQYF
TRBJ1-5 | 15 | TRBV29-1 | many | CSPRGGTGTHQPQHF
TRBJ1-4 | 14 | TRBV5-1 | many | CASSLGPTNEKLFF
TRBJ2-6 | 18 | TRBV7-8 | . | CASSYNRGLSSGANVLTF
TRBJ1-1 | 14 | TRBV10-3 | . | CATRGQGTNTEAFF
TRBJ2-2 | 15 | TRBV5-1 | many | CASSFDRGQTGELFF
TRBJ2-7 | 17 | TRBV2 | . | CASSRGQPGLAGVEQYF
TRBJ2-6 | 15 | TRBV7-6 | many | CASSSLLSGANVLTF
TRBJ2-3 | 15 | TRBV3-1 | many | CASSQGAGVWDTQYF
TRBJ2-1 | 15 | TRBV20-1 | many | CSARALAGGPDEQFF
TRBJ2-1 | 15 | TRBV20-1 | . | CSSDQRERGLNEQFF
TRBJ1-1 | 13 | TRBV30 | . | CAWSVEKNTEAFF
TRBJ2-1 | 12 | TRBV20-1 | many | CSACREEDEQFF
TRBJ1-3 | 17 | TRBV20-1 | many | CSARDQGNQYSGNTIYF
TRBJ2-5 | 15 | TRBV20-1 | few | CSASPFTRIQETQYF
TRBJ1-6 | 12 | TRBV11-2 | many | CASSLANSPLHF
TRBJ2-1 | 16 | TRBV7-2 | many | CASSLVPQSSYNEQFF
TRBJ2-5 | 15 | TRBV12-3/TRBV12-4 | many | CASSFGTGKRETQYF
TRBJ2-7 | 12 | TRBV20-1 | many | CSASGRAYEQYF
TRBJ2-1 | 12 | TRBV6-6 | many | CASSQQPREQFF
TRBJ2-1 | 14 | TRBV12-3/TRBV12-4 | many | CASKPSGRYNEQFF
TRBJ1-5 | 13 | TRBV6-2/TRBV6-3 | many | CASSYSSRQGRHF
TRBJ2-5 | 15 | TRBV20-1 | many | CSARFNGRSDETQYF
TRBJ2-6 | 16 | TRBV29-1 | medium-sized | CSAWGAGGSGANVLTF
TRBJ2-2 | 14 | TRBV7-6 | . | CASSLGPTSGELFF
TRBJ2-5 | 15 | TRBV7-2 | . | CASSLGLGGGETQYF
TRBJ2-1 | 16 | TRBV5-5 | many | CASSLDTRGFANEQFF
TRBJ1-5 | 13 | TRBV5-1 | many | CASSLSGNQPQHF
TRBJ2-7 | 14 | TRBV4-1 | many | CASSQGSQFYEQYF
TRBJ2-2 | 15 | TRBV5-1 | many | CASSSYQQVAGELFF
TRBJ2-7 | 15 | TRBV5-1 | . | CASSLPSAGGDEQYF
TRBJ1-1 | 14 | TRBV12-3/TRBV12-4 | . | CASSLVIRNTEAFF
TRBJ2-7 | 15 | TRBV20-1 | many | CSAGHPGTGGYEQYF
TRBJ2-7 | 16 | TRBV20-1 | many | CSALSGLRQGGSGQYF
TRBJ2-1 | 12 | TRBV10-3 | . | CAISSQGDEQFF
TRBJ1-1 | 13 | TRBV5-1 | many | CASSTRGYTEAFF
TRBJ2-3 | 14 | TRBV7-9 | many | CASSPEGLTDTQYF
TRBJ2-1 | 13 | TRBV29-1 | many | CSVGLAGYNEQFF
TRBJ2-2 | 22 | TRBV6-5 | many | CASSYASPYLSGSYSNTGELFF
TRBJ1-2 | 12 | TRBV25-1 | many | CATKGGADGYTF
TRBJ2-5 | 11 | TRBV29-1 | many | CSVNRVETRYF
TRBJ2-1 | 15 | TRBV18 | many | CASSPGTATYNEQFF
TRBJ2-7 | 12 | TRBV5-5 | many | CASSLSTYEQYF
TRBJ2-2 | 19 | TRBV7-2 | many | CASSLRGTLGTLNTGELFF
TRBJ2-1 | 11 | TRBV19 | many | CASSIGSGQFF
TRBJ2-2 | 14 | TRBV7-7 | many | CASSPGTGRWELFF
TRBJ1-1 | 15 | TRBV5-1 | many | CASSLQGSAHTEAFF
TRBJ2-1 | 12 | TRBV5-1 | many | CASSLRSGREFF